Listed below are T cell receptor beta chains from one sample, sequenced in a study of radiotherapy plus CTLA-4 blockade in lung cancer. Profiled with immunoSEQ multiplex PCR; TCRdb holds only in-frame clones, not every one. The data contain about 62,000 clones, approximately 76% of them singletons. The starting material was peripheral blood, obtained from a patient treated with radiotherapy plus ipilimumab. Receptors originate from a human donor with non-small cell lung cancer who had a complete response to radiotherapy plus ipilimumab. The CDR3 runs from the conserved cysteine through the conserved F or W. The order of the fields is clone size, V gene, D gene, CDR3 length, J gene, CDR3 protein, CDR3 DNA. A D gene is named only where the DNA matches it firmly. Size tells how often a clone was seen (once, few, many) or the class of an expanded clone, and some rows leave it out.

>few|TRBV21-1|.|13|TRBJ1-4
CASRRGMEEKLFF
TGTGCCAGCCGGAGGGGAATGGAAGAAAAACTGTTTTTT
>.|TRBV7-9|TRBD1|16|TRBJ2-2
CASSFHRGRVSGELFF
TGTGCCAGCAGCTTCCACAGGGGGCGCGTCTCCGGGGAGCTGTTTTTT
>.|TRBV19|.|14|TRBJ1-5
CASSIRTDNQPQHF
TGTGCCAGTAGTATTCGGACAGACAATCAGCCCCAGCATTTT
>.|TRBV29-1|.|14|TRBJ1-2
CSVGTPPNHYGYTF
TGCAGCGTTGGGACACCACCAAATCACTATGGCTACACCTTC
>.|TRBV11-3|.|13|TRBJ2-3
CASSLVRGDTQYF
TGTGCCAGCAGCTTAGTTAGGGGGGATACGCAGTATTTT
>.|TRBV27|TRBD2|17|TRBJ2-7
CASSSPQVAGVSYEQYF
TGTGCCAGCAGTTCCCCTCAGGTTGCGGGGGTATCCTACGAGCAGTACTTC
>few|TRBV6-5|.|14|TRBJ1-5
CASREQGSNQPQHF
TGTGCCAGCAGGGAACAGGGATCCAATCAGCCCCAGCATTTT
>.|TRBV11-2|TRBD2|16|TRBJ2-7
CASSLGGRGQINEQYF
TGTGCCAGCAGCTTAGGGGGGAGGGGTCAGATCAACGAGCAGTACTTC
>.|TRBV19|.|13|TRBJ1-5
CASSIQEAQPQHF
TGTGCCAGTAGTATTCAGGAGGCCCAGCCCCAGCATTTT
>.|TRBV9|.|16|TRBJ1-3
CASSPQASISGNTIYF
TGTGCCAGCAGCCCCCAGGCCTCGATCTCTGGAAACACCATATATTTT
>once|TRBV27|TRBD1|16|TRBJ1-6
CASSLRTGNSVSPLHF
TGTGCCAGCAGTTTACGGACAGGGAATAGCGTTTCACCCCTCCACTTT
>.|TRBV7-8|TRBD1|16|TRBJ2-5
CASSHRRTGIQETQHF
TGTGCCAGCAGCCATAGACGGACAGGGATCCAAGAGACCCAGCACTTC
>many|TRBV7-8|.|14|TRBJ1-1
CASSRTGLGVEAFF
TGTGCCAGCAGCCGAACAGGGTTGGGAGTTGAAGCTTTCTTT
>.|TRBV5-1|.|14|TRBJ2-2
CASSSSQGTGELFF
TGCGCCAGCAGCTCCTCCCAGGGGACCGGGGAGCTGTTTTTT
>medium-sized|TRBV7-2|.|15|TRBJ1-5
CASSLEINSNQPQHF
TGTGCCAGCAGCTTGGAGATAAATAGCAATCAGCCCCAGCATTTT
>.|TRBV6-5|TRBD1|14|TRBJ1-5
CASREDRDNQPQHF
TGTGCCAGCAGGGAAGACAGGGATAATCAGCCCCAGCATTTT
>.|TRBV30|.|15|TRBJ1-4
CAWSKQEGTNEKLFF
TGTGCCTGGAGCAAACAAGAGGGAACTAATGAAAAACTGTTTTTT
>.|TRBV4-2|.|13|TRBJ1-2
CASSQDPGRGYTF
TGTGCCAGCAGCCAAGATCCCGGTCGGGGCTACACCTTC
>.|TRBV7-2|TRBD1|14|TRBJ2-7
CASSPSGTAYEQYF
TGTGCCAGCAGCCCTAGTGGGACAGCCTACGAGCAGTACTTC
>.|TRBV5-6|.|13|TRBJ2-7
CASSRQNSYEQYF
TGTGCCAGCAGCAGACAGAACTCCTACGAGCAGTACTTC
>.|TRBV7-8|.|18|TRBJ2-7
CASSPASLARRNSYEQYF
TGTGCCAGCAGCCCAGCGTCCCTGGCCAGACGGAACTCTTACGAGCAGTACTTC
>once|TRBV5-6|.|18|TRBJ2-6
CASSLGLNGISGANVLTF
TGTGCCAGCAGCTTGGGACTCAACGGGATCTCTGGGGCCAACGTCCTGACTTTC
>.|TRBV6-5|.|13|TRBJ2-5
CASRKTERETQYF
TGTGCCAGCAGAAAAACAGAGAGAGAGACCCAGTACTTC
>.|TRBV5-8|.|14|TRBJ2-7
CASSGGAGHYEQYF
TGTGCCAGCAGCGGAGGAGCGGGACACTACGAGCAGTACTTC
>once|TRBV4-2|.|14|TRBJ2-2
CASSQDWNTGELFF
TGTGCCAGCAGCCAAGACTGGAACACCGGGGAGCTGTTTTTT
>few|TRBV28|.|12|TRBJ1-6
CASSFPRSPLHF
TGTGCCAGCAGTTTTCCCCGTTCACCCCTCCACTTT
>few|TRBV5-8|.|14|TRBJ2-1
CASSLGQTYNEQFF
TGTGCCAGCAGCTTGGGTCAAACCTACAATGAGCAGTTCTTC
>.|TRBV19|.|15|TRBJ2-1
CASSMGRGPYNEQFF
TGTGCCAGTAGTATGGGGCGGGGTCCCTACAATGAGCAGTTCTTC
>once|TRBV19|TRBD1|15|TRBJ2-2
CASGPGTGKAGELFF
TGTGCCAGTGGACCTGGGACAGGGAAGGCCGGGGAGCTGTTTTTT
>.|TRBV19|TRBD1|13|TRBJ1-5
CASSDRGSQPQHF
TGTGCCAGTAGCGACAGGGGCAGTCAGCCCCAGCATTTT
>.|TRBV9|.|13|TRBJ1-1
CASSVVTRPLAFF
TGTGCCAGCAGCGTAGTAACACGCCCTTTGGCTTTCTTT
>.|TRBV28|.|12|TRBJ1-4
CASSWQGQKLFF
TGTGCCAGCAGCTGGCAGGGGCAAAAACTGTTTTTT
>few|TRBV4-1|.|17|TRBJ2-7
CASSQGQNPGSSYEQYF
TGCGCCAGCAGCCAAGGACAGAATCCTGGCAGCTCCTACGAGCAGTACTTC
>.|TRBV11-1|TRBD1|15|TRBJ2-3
CASSNRQGVSDTQYF
TGTGCCAGCAGTAACCGACAGGGGGTTTCAGATACGCAGTATTTT
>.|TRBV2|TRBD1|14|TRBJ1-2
CASSEFFQGDGYTF
TGTGCCAGCAGTGAATTCTTTCAGGGGGATGGCTACACCTTC
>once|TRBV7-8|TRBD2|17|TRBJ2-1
CASSSRLAGDPYNEQFF
TGTGCCAGCAGCTCCCGACTAGCGGGAGATCCCTACAATGAGCAGTTCTTC
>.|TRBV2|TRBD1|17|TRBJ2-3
CASSNSMTGGSTDTQYF
TGTGCCAGCAGCAACTCAATGACAGGGGGAAGCACAGATACGCAGTATTTT
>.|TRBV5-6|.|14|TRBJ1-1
CASTQAGRDTEAFF
TGTGCCAGCACCCAGGCCGGGAGGGACACTGAAGCTTTCTTT
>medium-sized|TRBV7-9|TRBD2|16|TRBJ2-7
CASSLAAGFSSYEQYF
TGTGCCAGCAGCTTAGCAGCGGGGTTTAGCTCCTACGAGCAGTACTTC
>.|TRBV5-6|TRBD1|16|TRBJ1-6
CASSGDRGSYNSPLHF
TGTGCCAGCAGCGGGGACAGGGGGTCCTATAATTCACCCCTCCACTTT
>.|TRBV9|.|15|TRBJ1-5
CASSVEGVGNQPQHF
TGTGCCAGCAGCGTCGAAGGGGTGGGCAATCAGCCCCAGCATTTT
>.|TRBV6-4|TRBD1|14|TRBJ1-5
CASSSTGGAQPQHF
TGTGCCAGCAGTTCTACAGGGGGGGCTCAGCCCCAGCATTTT
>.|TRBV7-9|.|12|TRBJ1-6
CASSYSFSPLHF
TGTGCCAGCAGTTACAGCTTCTCACCCCTCCACTTT